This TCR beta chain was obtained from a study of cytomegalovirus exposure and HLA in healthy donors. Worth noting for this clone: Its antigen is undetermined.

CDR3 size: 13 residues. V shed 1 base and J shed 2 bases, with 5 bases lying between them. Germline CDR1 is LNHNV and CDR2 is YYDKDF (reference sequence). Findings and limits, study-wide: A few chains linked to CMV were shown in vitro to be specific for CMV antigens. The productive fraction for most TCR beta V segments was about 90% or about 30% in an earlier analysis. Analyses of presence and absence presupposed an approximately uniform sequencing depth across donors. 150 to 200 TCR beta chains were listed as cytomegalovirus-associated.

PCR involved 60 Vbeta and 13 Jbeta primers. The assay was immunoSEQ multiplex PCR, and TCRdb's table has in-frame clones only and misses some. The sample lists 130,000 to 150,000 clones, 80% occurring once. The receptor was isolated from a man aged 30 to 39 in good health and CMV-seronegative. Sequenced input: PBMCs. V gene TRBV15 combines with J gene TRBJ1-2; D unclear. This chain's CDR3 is CATSRVANYGYTF. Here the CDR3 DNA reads TGTGCCACCAGCAGAGTGGCCAACTATGGCTACACCTTC.